Below, 32 T cell receptor beta chains from the same sample are listed, as sequenced in a study of tumor-infiltrating lymphocytes in primary liver carcinoma. TCR beta cDNA was made from roughly 450 ng total RNA with a constant-region primer. The TCR beta library was amplified through three nested multiplex PCR rounds in a modified ARM-PCR procedure. Both of the initial two PCR rounds ran for 10 cycles and employed TRBV1-TRBV30 forward primers alongside a C-beta reverse primer. MiXCR, applied by TCRdb to the multiplex PCR reads, yields one record per CDR3 protein. In the table there are about 120,000 distinct CDR3 sequences, 65% to 75% of which are singletons. It was from around 18-30 mg of unsorted bulk tissue that RNA and DNA were co-extracted. The material sequenced was tumor-adjacent normal liver tissue. These receptors were obtained from a woman in her sixties with primary liver carcinoma and hepatitis B virus infection.

A word on this clonotype: A much larger clonotype is one base distant, so this may be a read error. The rearrangement joins TRBV28 to TRBJ1-1; D may be TRBD1 (5 bases). CDR1 is MDHEN and CDR2 is SYDVKM in the germline V gene. This CDR3 has 12 residues. The CDR3 DNA is TGTGCCGGCAGTCTAGCGGGGGTACGGGCTTTCTTT. Protein: CAGSLAGVRAFF.

Regarding this clonotype: A read error may be the cause here, since a much bigger clone is one base away. CDR3 bases: TGTGCCAGCAGTGAAGACCCCAGGACTTACAATGAGCAGTTCTTC. As protein: CASSEDPRTYNEQFF. The J gene is TRBJ2-1, the V gene TRBV6-1; D might be TRBD2 (5 bases). Trimming removed 1 base at V and 4 bases at J, with 11 bases between. From germline, CDR1 is MNHNS and CDR2 SASEGT. The CDR3 runs 15 residues.

The sample holds many counts of this clonotype. The CDR3: CASSEGAAINIYGYTF. CDR3 nucleotides: TGTGCCAGCAGTGAAGGGGCGGCTATCAATATCTATGGCTACACCTTC. The rearrangement links TRBV6-1 to TRBJ1-2; D not certain. CDR1 is MNHNS and CDR2 is SASEGT in the germline V gene. This CDR3 is built from 16 residues. Trimming took 1 base from V and 4 from J, leaving 16 bases between them.

In the case of this clonotype: This clone may be a read error of a much larger clone one base away. This rearrangement joins TRBV2 to TRBJ2-7, with 7 bases lining up with TRBD1. The CDR3 extends over 13 amino acids. Germline assignment: CDR1 SNHLY and CDR2 FYNNEI. The CDR3 loop reads CASRDRPTYEHYF. CDR3 bases: TGTGCCAGCAGGGACAGGCCGACCTACGAGCATTACTTC.

About this clonotype: Relative to the germline gene, one junction end is altered; a read error may explain this. The rearrangement uses TRBV6-5 and TRBJ1-2; D might be TRBD1 (6 bases). Germline V CDR1 and CDR2: MNHEY, SVGAGI. The CDR3 runs to 12 residues. The CDR3 spells CASDRQGRDYTF. The DNA for the CDR3 is TGCGCCAGCGATAGGCAGGGGAGAGACTACACCTTC.

This chain connects TRBV20-1 to TRBJ2-3, with 9 positions matching TRBD2. The CDR3 runs 17 residues. V was clipped by 0 bases and J by 4 bases; unmatched bases: 11. Germline values: CDR1 DFQATT, CDR2 SNEGSKA (reference sequence). CDR3 nucleotides: TGCAGTGCTAGAGATTGGGCTAGCGGGAAGATCGCAGATACGCAGTATTTT. It translates to CSARDWASGKIADTQYF.

Points on this clonotype: A read error may account for a junction end that differs from germline. This chain links TRBV4-2 with TRBJ2-1; weak D call: TRBD2 (5 bases). Germline lookup yields CDR1 LGHNA and CDR2 YNFKEQ. This CDR3 is 21 amino acids long. The CDR3 region is CASNQEGGFRLAPSPYNEQFF. The CDR3 DNA is TGTGCCAGCAACCAAGAAGGAGGTTTTAGATTAGCCCCAAGTCCCTACAATGAGCAGTTCTTC.

Comment on this clonotype: This could be a read error, since a much larger clone is one nucleotide away. V usage is TRBV10-3 and J usage is TRBJ1-1, with D tentatively TRBD1 (6 bases). This CDR3 is 13 amino acids long. The germline V gene encodes CDR1 ENHRY and CDR2 SYGVKD. The CDR3: CAICDRQNTEAFF. In DNA form, the CDR3 reads TGTGCCATCTGTGACAGGCAGAACACTGAAGCTTTCTTT.

This clonotype was found a few times. Mismatch with germline at one junction end may stem from a read error. This rearrangement joins TRBV7-9 to TRBJ2-1; 11 nucleotides match TRBD2. This CDR3 spans 16 amino acids. Germline V gives CDR1 SEHNR, CDR2 FQNEAQ (reference sequence). The CDR3 coding sequence is TGTACCAGCAGCTTGGGACTAGCGGAGGTCTACAATGAGCAGTTCTTC. Its protein product is CTSSLGLAEVYNEQFF.

With respect to this clonotype: Possible read error: a much larger clone is one base away. The gene calls are TRBV5-1 and TRBJ2-2; D perhaps matches TRBD2 (5 bases). The CDR3 sequence is 11 residues long. Germline loops: CDR1 SGHRS, CDR2 YFSETQ. CDR3 DNA sequence: TGCGCCAGCAGATATCAGGAGGAGCTGTATTTT. Amino acids: CASRYQEELYF.

This clonotype was observed a handful of times. One junction end disagrees with the germline gene, perhaps due to a read error. The chain joins TRBV11-2 to TRBJ2-7; 8 bases fit TRBD1. CDR1 is SGHAT, CDR2 FQNNGV, per germline. CDR3 length equals 13 residues. This CDR3 is CDSSPGTGLEQYF. The CDR3 DNA sequence: TGTGACAGCAGCCCCGGGACAGGACTCGAGCAGTACTTC.

CDR3 nucleotides: TGCGCCAGCAGCCAAAACGTAGCGGGAGCCAGAGATGAGCAGTTCTTC. It codes for CASSQNVAGARDEQFF. V gene TRBV4-3 combines with J gene TRBJ2-1; TRBD2 agrees at 9 bases. V trimming: 2 bases; J trimming: 8 bases; junction bases outside the gene matches: 10. The CDR3 runs 16 residues. Germline CDR1 reads LGHNA; CDR2 reads YSLEER.

The chain has TRBV11-2 and TRBJ2-7; D tentatively reads TRBD1 or TRBD2 (5 bases each). The CDR3 consists of 16 residues. Trimming stripped 11 bases from V and 3 bases from J, with 26 bases between. The V gene's germline CDR1 is SGHAT and CDR2 FQNNGV. The CDR3 sequence: CAAVGAIGKGDYEQYF. The CDR3 DNA reads as TGTGCCGCAGTCGGGGCTATCGGGAAAGGCGACTACGAGCAGTACTTC.

The count of this clonotype is one. The CDR3 end shows no conserved phenylalanine or tryptophan, and so a read error is likely. CDR3 amino acids: CAISEGQAQGIQYL. DNA for the CDR3: TGTGCCATCAGTGAGGGGCAGGCCCAAGGGATCCAGTACCTC. The rearrangement uses TRBV10-3 and TRBJ2-5; D is unresolved. This CDR3 is 14 amino acids long. Germline values: CDR1 ENHRY, CDR2 SYGVKD. V was clipped by 2 bases and J by 10 bases, with 17 bases between them.

The chain joins TRBV24-1 to TRBJ2-6, with a weak D call TRBD1 (6 bases). Germline CDR1 is KGHDR and CDR2 is SFDVKD. V lost 3 bases and J 4 bases, leaving 9 bases between the germline ends. The CDR3 spans 15 residues. The CDR3 spells CATSDPGVGANVLTF. For the CDR3, the DNA is TGTGCCACCAGTGATCCAGGGGTGGGGGCCAACGTCCTGACTTTC.

A note on this clonotype: One base away lies a much larger clone, so this may be a sequencing read error. V and J are TRBV24-1 and TRBJ2-5; 9 positions match TRBD2. Per the germline V gene, CDR1 is KGHDR and CDR2 is SFDVKD. The CDR3 spans 17 residues. Trimming took 5 bases from V and 5 from J; bases not matched to a gene: 14. CDR3 in amino acids: CATSGFSASGISETQYF. CDR3 nucleotides: TGTGCCACCAGTGGTTTTTCAGCTAGCGGGATTTCGGAGACCCAGTACTTC.

A remark on this clonotype: A junction end diverges from the germline sequence, so it may reflect a read error. The rearrangement uses TRBV6-5 and TRBJ2-3; D ambiguous. In germline, CDR1 is MNHEY, CDR2 SVGAGI. This CDR3 has 14 amino acids. CDR3 region: CDSSPSLTTDTQYF. The CDR3 nucleotides read TGTGACAGCAGTCCCAGCTTAACCACAGATACGCAGTATTTT.

Details on this clonotype: It may be a read error: a sequence one base away is much more abundant. The chain is built from TRBV5-4 and TRBJ2-1, with 7 nucleotides matching TRBD2. The CDR3 is made up of 14 amino acids. Looked up from germline, CDR1 is SGHNT and CDR2 is YYREEE (reference sequence). In DNA, the CDR3 is TGTGCCAGCAGCTCCGGGACTACATACAAAGAGCAGTTCTTC. This translates into CASSSGTTYKEQFF.

As for this clonotype: This could be a read error, since a much larger clone is one nucleotide away. The CDR3 loop is CASSLEVGLNTQYF. DNA for the CDR3: TGTGCCAGCAGCTTAGAGGTTGGTTTGAATACGCAGTATTTT. This chain joins TRBV5-4 and TRBJ2-3; D ambiguous. Germline V CDR1 and CDR2: SGHNT, YYREEE (reference sequence). Trimming left V 2 bases short and J 7 bases short, with 14 bases between. This CDR3 is 14 amino acids long.

About this clonotype itself: A junction boundary mismatches the germline segment, possibly from a read error. The rearrangement joins TRBV5-6 to TRBJ1-2; TRBD1 aligns across 7 bases. The CDR3 covers 13 residues. Germline V lookup: CDR1 SGHDT, CDR2 YYEEEE. CDR3 DNA sequence: TGTGCCAGCAGCCGGGACAGCCCCAGTGGCCACACCTTC. Translated: CASSRDSPSGHTF. The full variable domain, its missing parts supplied by reference TRBV5-6 and TRBJ1-2, is DAGVTQSPTHLIKTRGQQVTLRCSPKSGHDTVSWYQQALGQGPQFIFQYYEEEERQRGNFPDRFSGHQFPNYSSELNVNALLLGDSALYLCASSRDSPSGHTFGSGTRLTVV.

Details on this clonotype: At one of its ends the junction is not consistent with the germline gene, which may arise from a read error. This chain joins TRBV12-3 or TRBV12-4 and TRBJ2-7; D gene ambiguous. The CDR3 is 11 residues long. CDR3 sequence: CVSSSPYEQYF. CDR3 sequence (DNA): TGTGTCAGCAGTTCCCCCTACGAGCAGTACTTC.

Remarks on this clonotype: A single base separates this from a much larger clone, so it may be a read error. The chain links TRBV24-1 to TRBJ2-1; 7 bases are a match to TRBD2. CDR3 size: 15 residues. The germline V gene has CDR1 KGHDR and CDR2 SFDVKD. The CDR3 region has the DNA TGTGCCACCAGTGATTTGAGCGGGAAGTACAATGGGCAGTTCTTC. It encodes CATSDLSGKYNGQFF.

This clonotype showed up many times. V is TRBV28 and J is TRBJ1-2; possibly TRBD1 for D (6 bases). V was shortened by 5 bases and J by 4 bases, with 17 bases between the two germline ends. The CDR3 covers 15 residues. Germline V gene data show CDR1 as MDHEN and CDR2 as SYDVKM. The CDR3 sequence: CASSLRIQGTYGYTF. CDR3 nucleotide sequence: TGTGCCAGCAGTCTAAGAATACAGGGAACCTATGGCTACACCTTC.

The chain couples TRBV5-1 to TRBJ1-1, with D perhaps TRBD1 (5 bases). The CDR3 has 19 residues. Trimming pared 0 bases from V and 1 base from J, leaving 22 bases between. The germline V gene has CDR1 SGHRS and CDR2 YFSETQ. The CDR3: CASSLVRRGRVEANTEAFF. CDR3 sequence (DNA): TGCGCCAGCAGCTTGGTAAGGAGGGGCAGGGTGGAGGCGAACACTGAAGCTTTCTTT. The full variable domain, rest sourced from reference TRBV5-1 and TRBJ1-1, is KAGVTQTPRYLIKTRGQQVTLSCSPISGHRSVSWYQQTPGQGLQFLFEYFSETQRNKGNFPGRFSGRQFSNSRSEMNVSTLELGDSALYLCASSLVRRGRVEANTEAFFGQGTRLTVV.

The chain employs TRBV11-2 and TRBJ2-7; tentatively, D is TRBD2 (5 bases). The CDR3 spans 17 residues. The V and J ends lost 10 bases and 3 bases respectively, with 28 bases between them. In germline, CDR1 is SGHAT, CDR2 FQNNGV. The CDR3 DNA follows: TGTGCCAACAGTTCACAACGGACTGGCGGGCTGATCTACGAGCAGTACTTC. Residues: CANSSQRTGGLIYEQYF.

A note on this clonotype: One end of the junction does not line up with germline, which may come from a read error. The gene calls are TRBV6-5 and TRBJ1-2, with D possibly TRBD1 on 5 matching bases. The germline V gene has CDR1 MNHEY and CDR2 SVGAGI. The CDR3 extends over 12 amino acids. The CDR3 region is CAGSRQGTESTF. The CDR3 DNA sequence: TGTGCCGGCAGTCGGCAGGGTACAGAATCCACCTTT.

The count of this clonotype is one. The chain employs TRBV7-8 and TRBJ2-3, with 10 bases fitting TRBD1. CDR1 and CDR2 (germline): SGHVS, FQNEAQ. The CDR3 is 15 amino acids. The trim removed 8 bases at V and 6 bases at J, leaving 11 bases unmatched. CDR3 region: CASDRDRGPWDTQYF. In nucleotides, the CDR3 is TGTGCCAGCGACCGGGACAGGGGTCCTTGGGATACGCAGTATTTT.

The CDR3 here is CASNDRDGNQPQHF. The CDR3 DNA reads as TGTGCCAGCAATGATAGAGATGGAAATCAGCCCCAGCATTTT. V is TRBV6-1 and J is TRBJ1-5; D gene unclear. The CDR3 contains 14 residues. The V gene lost 7 bases and the J gene lost 4 bases, with 14 bases spanning the gap. CDR1 is MNHNS, CDR2 SASEGT, per germline.

With respect to this clonotype: At one boundary the junction diverges from the germline segment, which might be a read error. The gene calls are TRBV4-2 and TRBJ2-7; maybe TRBD2 (6 bases). Germline CDR1 is LGHNA and CDR2 is YNFKEQ. The CDR3 covers 15 residues. CDR3 DNA sequence: TGTGCCATCAGCCATGCCGCCGGGACTCGCTACGAGCAGTACTTC. Translated: CAISHAAGTRYEQYF.

The rearrangement uses TRBV19 and TRBJ2-1; 9 bases are a match to TRBD1. The V segment lost 10 bases and the J segment 5 bases; nucleotides outside the gene matches: 18. The CDR3 is 17 amino acids. Germline values: CDR1 LNHDA, CDR2 SQIVND (reference sequence). The CDR3 bases are TGTGCCAATACCAAACGAACTCCCGGGACAGGGCACAATGAGCAGTTCTTC. Protein sequence: CANTKRTPGTGHNEQFF.

Of note for this clonotype: This may arise from a read error, as a much more abundant clone is one base away. The chain employs TRBV9 and TRBJ1-1; tentative D call: TRBD1 (6 bases). Germline V gene data show CDR1 as SGDLS and CDR2 as YYNGEE. The V and J ends lost 4 bases and 4 bases respectively, with 14 bases between them. The CDR3 runs 14 residues. The CDR3 DNA reads TGTGCCAGCAGCACCCGGGACATTCGCACTGAAGCTTTCTTT. Translating gives CASSTRDIRTEAFF.

This clonotype has more than one count but fewer than ten. The chain recombines TRBV7-9 with TRBJ2-6, with 9 bases that match TRBD1. V shed 5 bases, J shed 0 bases, and the junction held 11 bases outside the gene matches. The CDR3 extends over 19 amino acids. Germline V gene lookup returns CDR1 SEHNR and CDR2 FQNEAQ (reference sequence). The CDR3, as DNA: TGTGCCAGCAGCGTTATACAGGGGGCGTCTGGCTCTGGGGCCAACGTCCTGACTTTC. Its protein is CASSVIQGASGSGANVLTF.